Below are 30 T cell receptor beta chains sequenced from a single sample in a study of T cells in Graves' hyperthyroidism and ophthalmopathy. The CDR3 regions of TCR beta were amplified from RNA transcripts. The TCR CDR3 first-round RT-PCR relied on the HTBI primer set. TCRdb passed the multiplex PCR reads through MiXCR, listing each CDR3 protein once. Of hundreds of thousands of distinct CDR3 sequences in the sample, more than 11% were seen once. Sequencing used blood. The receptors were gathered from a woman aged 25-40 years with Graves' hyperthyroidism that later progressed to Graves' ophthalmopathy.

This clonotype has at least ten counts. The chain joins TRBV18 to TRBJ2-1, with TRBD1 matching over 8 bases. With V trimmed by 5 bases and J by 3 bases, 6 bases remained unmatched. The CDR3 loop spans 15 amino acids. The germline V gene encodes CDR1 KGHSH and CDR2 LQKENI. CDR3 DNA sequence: TGTGCCAGCTCAACTACAGGGGGTGGCTACAATGAGCAGTTCTTC. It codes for CASSTTGGGYNEQFF.

CDR3 DNA sequence: TGTGCCAGCAGTTTGGCCGGGACGTACACAGATACGCAGTATTTT. Translating gives CASSLAGTYTDTQYF. The V gene is TRBV28, the J gene TRBJ2-3, with D perhaps TRBD1 or TRBD2 (5 bases each). Trimming left V 3 bases short and J 2 bases short, with 12 bases between. Germline CDR1 and CDR2: MDHEN and SYDVKM. The CDR3 has 15 residues.

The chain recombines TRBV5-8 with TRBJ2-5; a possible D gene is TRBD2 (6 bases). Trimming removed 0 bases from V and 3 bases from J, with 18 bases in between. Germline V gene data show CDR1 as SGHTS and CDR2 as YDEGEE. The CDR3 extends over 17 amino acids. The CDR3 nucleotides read TGTGCCAGCAGCTTGGTATTCGGGAGAATAGGCGAAGAGACCCAGTACTTC. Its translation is CASSLVFGRIGEETQYF.

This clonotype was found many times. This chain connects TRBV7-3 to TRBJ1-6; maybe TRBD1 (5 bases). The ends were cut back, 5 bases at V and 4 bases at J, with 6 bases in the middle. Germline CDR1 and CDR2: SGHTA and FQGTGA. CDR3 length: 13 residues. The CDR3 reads CASSPGYNSPLHF. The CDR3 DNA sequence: TGTGCCAGCAGCCCAGGGTATAATTCACCCCTCCACTTT.

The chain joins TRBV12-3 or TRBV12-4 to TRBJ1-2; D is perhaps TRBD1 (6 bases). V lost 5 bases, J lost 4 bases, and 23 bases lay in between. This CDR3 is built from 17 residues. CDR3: CASSGSDSTHHRYGYTF. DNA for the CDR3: TGTGCCAGCAGTGGGTCGGACAGCACCCACCACCGCTATGGCTACACCTTC.

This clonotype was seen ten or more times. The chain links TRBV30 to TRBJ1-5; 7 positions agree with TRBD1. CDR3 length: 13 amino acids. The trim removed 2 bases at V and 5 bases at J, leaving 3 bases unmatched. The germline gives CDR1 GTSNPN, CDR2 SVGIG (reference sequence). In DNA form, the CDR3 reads TGTGCCTGGAGTCAAGGGGGCGATCAGCCCCAGCATTTT. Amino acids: CAWSQGGDQPQHF.

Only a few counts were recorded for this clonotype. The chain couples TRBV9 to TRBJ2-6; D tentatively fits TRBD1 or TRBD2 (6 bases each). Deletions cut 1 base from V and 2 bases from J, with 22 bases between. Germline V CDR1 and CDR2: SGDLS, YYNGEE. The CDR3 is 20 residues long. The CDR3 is CASSVSSRDTTGAGANVLTF. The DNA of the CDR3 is TGTGCCAGCAGCGTATCCTCGCGGGACACCACAGGAGCTGGGGCCAACGTCCTGACTTTC.

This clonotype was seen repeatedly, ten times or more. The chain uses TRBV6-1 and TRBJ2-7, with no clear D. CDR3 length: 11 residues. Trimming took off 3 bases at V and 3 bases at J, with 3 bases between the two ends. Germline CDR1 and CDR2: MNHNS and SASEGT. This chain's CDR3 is CASSDNYEQYF. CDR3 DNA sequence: TGTGCCAGCAGTGATAACTACGAGCAGTACTTC.

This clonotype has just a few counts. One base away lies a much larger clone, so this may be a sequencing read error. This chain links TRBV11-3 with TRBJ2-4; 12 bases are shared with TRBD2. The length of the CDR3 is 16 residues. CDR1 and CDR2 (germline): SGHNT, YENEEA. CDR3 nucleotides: TGTGCCAGCAGCTCTAGCGGGAGGGGAGTCAAAAACACTCAGTACTTC. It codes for CASSSSGRGVKNTQYF.

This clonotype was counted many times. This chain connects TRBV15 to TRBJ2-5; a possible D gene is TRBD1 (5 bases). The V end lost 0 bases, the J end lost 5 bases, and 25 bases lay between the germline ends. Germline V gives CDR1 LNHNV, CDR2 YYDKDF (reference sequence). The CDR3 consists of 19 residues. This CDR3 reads CATSREGRQGPVIGETQYF. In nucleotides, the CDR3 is TGTGCCACCAGCAGAGAAGGACGTCAGGGCCCAGTCATTGGGGAGACCCAGTACTTC.

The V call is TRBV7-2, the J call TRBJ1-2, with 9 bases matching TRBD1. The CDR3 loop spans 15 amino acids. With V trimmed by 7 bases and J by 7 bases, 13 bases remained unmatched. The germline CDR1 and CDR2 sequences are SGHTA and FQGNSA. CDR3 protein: CASTPGGTGPRGYTF. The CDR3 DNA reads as TGTGCCAGCACCCCCGGAGGGACAGGGCCACGTGGCTACACCTTC.

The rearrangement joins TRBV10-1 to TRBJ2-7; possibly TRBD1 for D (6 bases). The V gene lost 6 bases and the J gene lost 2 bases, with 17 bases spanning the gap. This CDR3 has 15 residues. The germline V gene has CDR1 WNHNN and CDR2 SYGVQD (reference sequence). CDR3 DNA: TGCGCCAGCAGCGCTGGTGAGGGGGTCCCCTACGAGCAGTACTTC. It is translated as CASSAGEGVPYEQYF.

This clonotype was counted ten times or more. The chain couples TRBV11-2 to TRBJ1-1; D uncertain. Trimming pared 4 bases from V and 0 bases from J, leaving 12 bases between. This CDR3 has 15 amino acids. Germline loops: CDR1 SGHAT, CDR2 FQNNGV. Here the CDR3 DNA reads TGTGCCAGCAGCTCACCAGACGGACTGAACACTGAAGCTTTCTTT. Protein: CASSSPDGLNTEAFF.

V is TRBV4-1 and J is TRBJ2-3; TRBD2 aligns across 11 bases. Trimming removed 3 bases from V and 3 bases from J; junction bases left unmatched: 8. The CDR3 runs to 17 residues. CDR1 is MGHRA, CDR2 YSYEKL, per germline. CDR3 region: CASSQVPGLAATDTQYF. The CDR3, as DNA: TGCGCCAGCAGCCAGGTCCCGGGACTAGCGGCGACAGATACGCAGTATTTT.

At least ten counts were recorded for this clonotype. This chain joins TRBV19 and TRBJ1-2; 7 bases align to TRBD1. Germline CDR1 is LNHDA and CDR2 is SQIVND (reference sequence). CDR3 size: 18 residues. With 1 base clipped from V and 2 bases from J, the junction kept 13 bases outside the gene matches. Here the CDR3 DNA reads TGTGCCAGTAGTATAGTTCCTCCAAGGACAGGAGCCAACTATGGCTACACCTTC. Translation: CASSIVPPRTGANYGYTF.

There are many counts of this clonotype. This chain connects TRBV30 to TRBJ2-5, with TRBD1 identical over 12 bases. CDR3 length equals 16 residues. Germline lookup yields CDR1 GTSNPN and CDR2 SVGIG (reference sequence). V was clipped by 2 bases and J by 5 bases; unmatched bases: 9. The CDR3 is CAWSLLWDRGQETQYF. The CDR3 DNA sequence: TGTGCCTGGAGTCTTCTTTGGGACAGGGGGCAGGAGACCCAGTACTTC.

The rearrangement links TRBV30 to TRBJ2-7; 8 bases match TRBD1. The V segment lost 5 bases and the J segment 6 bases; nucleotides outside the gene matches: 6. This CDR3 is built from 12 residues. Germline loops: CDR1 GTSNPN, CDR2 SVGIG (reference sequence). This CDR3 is CAWRDRGPEQYF. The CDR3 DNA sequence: TGTGCCTGGCGAGACAGGGGTCCCGAGCAGTACTTC.

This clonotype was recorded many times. The CDR3 DNA reads TGTGCCAGCAGGCCCCCGGAGAGGGAAAGCTATGGCTACACCTTC. It is translated as CASRPPERESYGYTF. The rearrangement uses TRBV6-1 and TRBJ1-2; no clear D. Trimming took 6 bases from V and 4 from J, leaving 18 bases between them. There are 15 residues in the CDR3. Germline V gene sequence: CDR1 MNHNS, CDR2 SASEGT.

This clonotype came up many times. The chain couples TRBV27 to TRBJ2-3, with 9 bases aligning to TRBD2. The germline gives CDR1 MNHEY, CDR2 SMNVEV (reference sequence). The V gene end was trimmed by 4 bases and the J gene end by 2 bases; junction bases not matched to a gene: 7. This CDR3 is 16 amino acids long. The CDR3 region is CASSSPSGIFTDTQYF. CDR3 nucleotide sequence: TGTGCCAGCAGTTCCCCTAGCGGGATTTTCACAGATACGCAGTATTTT.

Here the CDR3 reads CASSQVRGRNTEAFF. The DNA of the CDR3 is TGCGCCAGCAGCCAAGTTAGGGGCCGGAACACTGAAGCTTTCTTT. The chain has TRBV4-1 and TRBJ1-1; the D gene is possibly TRBD1 (5 bases). Germline CDR1 and CDR2: MGHRA and YSYEKL. CDR3 size: 15 residues. V was pared by 1 base and J by 1 base, with 10 bases between.

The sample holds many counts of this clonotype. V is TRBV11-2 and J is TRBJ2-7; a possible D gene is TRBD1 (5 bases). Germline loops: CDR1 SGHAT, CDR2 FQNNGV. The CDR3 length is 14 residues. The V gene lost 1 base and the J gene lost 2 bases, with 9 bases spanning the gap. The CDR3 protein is CASSLGAGTYEQYF. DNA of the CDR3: TGTGCCAGCAGCTTAGGGGCAGGGACCTACGAGCAGTACTTC.

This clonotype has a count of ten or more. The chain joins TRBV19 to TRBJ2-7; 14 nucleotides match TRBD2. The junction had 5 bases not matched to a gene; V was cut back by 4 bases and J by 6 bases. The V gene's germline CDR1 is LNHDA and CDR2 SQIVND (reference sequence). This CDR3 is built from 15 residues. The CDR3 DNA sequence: TGTGCCAGTAGTAGCGAGGGACTAGCGGGAGCCGAGCAGTACTTC. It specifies CASSSEGLAGAEQYF. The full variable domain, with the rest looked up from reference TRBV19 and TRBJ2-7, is DGGITQSPKYLFRKEGQNVTLSCEQNLNHDAMYWYRQDPGQGLRLIYYSQIVNDFQKGDIAEGYSVSREKKESFPLTVTSAQKNPTAFYLCASSSEGLAGAEQYFGPGTRLTVT.

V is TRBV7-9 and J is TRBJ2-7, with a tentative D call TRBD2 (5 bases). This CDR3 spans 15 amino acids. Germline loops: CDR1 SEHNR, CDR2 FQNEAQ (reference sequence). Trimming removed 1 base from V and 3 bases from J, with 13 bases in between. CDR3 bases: TGTGCCAGCAGCTTAGTGGACTCAGCGGACTACGAGCAGTACTTC. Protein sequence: CASSLVDSADYEQYF.

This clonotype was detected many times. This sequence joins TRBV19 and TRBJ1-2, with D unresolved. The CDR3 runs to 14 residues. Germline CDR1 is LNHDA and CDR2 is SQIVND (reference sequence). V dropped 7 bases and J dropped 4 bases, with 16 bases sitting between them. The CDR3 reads CASTSPGGFYGYTF. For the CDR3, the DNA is TGTGCCAGTACCTCTCCTGGAGGGTTCTATGGCTACACCTTC. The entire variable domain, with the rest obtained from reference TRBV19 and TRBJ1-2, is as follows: DGGITQSPKYLFRKEGQNVTLSCEQNLNHDAMYWYRQDPGQGLRLIYYSQIVNDFQKGDIAEGYSVSREKKESFPLTVTSAQKNPTAFYLCASTSPGGFYGYTFGSGTRLTVV.

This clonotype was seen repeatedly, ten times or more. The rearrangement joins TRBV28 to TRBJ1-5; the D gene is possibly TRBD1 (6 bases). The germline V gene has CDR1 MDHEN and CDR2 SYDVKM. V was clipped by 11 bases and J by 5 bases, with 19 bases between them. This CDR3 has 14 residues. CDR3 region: CASRGTELHQPQHF. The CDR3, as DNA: TGTGCCTCCAGGGGAACGGAGTTGCATCAGCCCCAGCATTTT.

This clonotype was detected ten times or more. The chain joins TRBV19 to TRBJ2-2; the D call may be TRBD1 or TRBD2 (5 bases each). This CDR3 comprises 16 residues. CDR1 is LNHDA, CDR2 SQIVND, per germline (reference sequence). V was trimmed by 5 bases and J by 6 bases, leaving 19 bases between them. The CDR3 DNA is TGTGCCAGTAGTCCCGATGGGGACCATAGTTCCGGGGAGCTGTTTTTT. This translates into CASSPDGDHSSGELFF.

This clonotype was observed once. The CDR3 spells CSASAGTSGRATGNEQFF. In DNA form, the CDR3 reads TGCAGTGCTAGCGCCGGGACTAGCGGGAGGGCCACGGGCAATGAGCAGTTCTTC. The rearrangement uses TRBV20-1 and TRBJ2-1; 16 nucleotides line up with TRBD2. Germline-derived CDR1 and CDR2 are DFQATT and SNEGSKA (reference sequence). V lost 3 bases and J lost 6; bases outside the gene matches: 11. The CDR3 extends over 18 amino acids.

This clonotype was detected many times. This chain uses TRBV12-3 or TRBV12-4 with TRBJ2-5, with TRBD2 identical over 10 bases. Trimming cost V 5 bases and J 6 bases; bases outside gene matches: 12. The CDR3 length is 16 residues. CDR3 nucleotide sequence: TGTGCCAGCAGTCCACTAGCGGGAAGGGGGCCTCAGACCCAGTACTTC. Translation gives CASSPLAGRGPQTQYF.

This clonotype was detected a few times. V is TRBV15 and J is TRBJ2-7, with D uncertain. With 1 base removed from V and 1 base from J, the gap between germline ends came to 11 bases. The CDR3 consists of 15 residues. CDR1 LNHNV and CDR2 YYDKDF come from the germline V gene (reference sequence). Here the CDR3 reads CATSRVPKASYEQYF. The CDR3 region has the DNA TGTGCCACCAGCAGAGTCCCCAAAGCTTCCTACGAGCAGTACTTC.

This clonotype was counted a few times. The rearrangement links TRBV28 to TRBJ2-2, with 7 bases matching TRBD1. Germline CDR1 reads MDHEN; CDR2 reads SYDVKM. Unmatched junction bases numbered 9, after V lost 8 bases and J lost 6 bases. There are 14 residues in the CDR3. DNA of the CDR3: TGTGCCAGCGTCGACAGGGTGAGGGCCGGGGAGCTGTTTTTT. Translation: CASVDRVRAGELFF.